This TCR beta chain was captured in a study of cytomegalovirus exposure and HLA in healthy donors. V lost 0 bases to trimming and J lost 6 bases, with 15 bases between them. The CDR3 covers 15 residues. Looked up from germline, CDR1 is SGHRS and CDR2 is YFSETQ. The primer mix had 60 Vbeta and 13 Jbeta primers. TCRdb's copy holds only in-frame clones and misses some; the assay was immunoSEQ multiplex PCR. Here the sample spans roughly 100,000 clones, approximately 70% being singletons. This clone appeared once. The chain joins TRBV5-1 to TRBJ1-1; weak D call: TRBD1 (5 bases). This clonotype was sampled from a man between 25 and 39 years old in good health and CMV-seronegative. Sequencing used PBMCs. The CDR3 loop is CASSLDPGSVAEAFF. The CDR3 DNA reads TGCGCCAGCAGCTTGGATCCAGGGTCGGTCGCTGAAGCTTTCTTT. The variable domain in full, completed from reference TRBV5-1 and TRBJ1-1, reads KAGVTQTPRYLIKTRGQQVTLSCSPISGHRSVSWYQQTPGQGLQFLFEYFSETQRNKGNFPGRFSGRQFSNSRSEMNVSTLELGDSALYLCASSLDPGSVAEAFFGQGTRLTVV.